The entry below gives a single T cell receptor beta chain sequence along with its context. Its antigen is unknown. Trimming cost V 7 bases and J 4 bases; bases outside gene matches: 7. This CDR3 has 15 residues. Germline V gene sequence: CDR1 SEHNR, CDR2 FQNEAQ (reference sequence). Authors' data handling: ImmunoSEQ junction-only sequences lacked quality scores, so their filtering differed. This table comes from immunoSEQ multiplex PCR, and its TCRdb copy is limited to in-frame clones, with some not included. The V and J calls and the clone size are those of that table, but D and trimming were determined from the DNA. The sample has about 450,000 clones; about four fifths are singletons. The data stem from a study of shared clonotypes between healthy human individuals. Study-wide points: It was the few donors that limited the genetic and exposure-history diversity represented.

This rearrangement joins TRBV7-9 to TRBJ2-1; 10 bases match TRBD2. The sequenced sample consisted of PBMCs. The sequence came from a woman aged 40 to 50 in good health. Some clones in this sample may be carry-over from other donors' samples. CDR3 bases: TGTGCCAGCACCTTCTTTAGCGGGAGGTACAATGAGCAGTTCTTC. This codes for CASTFFSGRYNEQFF.